A selection of T cell receptor beta chains follows, all from one sample in a study of molecular identifiers for immune sequencing clone quantification. One entry per CDR3 protein results from TCRdb running MiXCR on the PCR reads. The data hold fewer than 25,000 distinct CDR3 sequences, with 15% to 20% observed a single time. The specimen sequenced was naive CD8+ T cells from blood, with Jurkat cell RNA spiked in. All receptors derive from a human donor in good health. Some libraries in this study had Jurkat cell RNA spiked in. Each CDR3 is given with its conserved first and last residue. A D gene is named only where the DNA matches it firmly. Clone size is shown for a subset of rows, as once, few, many or a class of expanded clone.

>TRBV27|-|many|TRBJ1-4
TGTGCCAGCAGTCCTGGGACCGCAACTAATGAAAAACTGTTTTTT
CASSPGTATNEKLFF
>TRBV29-1|-|many|TRBJ2-1
TGCAGCGTTCCTGGTTTGTACAATGAGCAGTTCTTC
CSVPGLYNEQFF
>TRBV4-1|-|many|TRBJ2-2
TGCGCCAGCAGCCTAGAGACGTGGGGGCGAACCGGGGAGCTGTTTTTT
CASSLETWGRTGELFF
>TRBV29-1|-|many|TRBJ2-7
TGCAGCGCTGCCGGGGGGAATCAGGGGGACGAGCAGTACTTC
CSAAGGNQGDEQYF
>TRBV4-1|-|many|TRBJ2-7
TGCGCCAGCAGCCAAGCGGGGGGCTGGGAGCAGTACTTC
CASSQAGGWEQYF
>TRBV7-9|-|many|TRBJ1-1
TGTGCCAGCAGCCCCGGCGGTCTTCCTGAAGCTTTCTTT
CASSPGGLPEAFF
>TRBV5-4|TRBD2|many|TRBJ2-5
TGTGCCAGCAGCACCGGACTAGCGGGGGGCCACGCTGAAGAGACCCAGTACTTC
CASSTGLAGGHAEETQYF
>TRBV13|TRBD2|many|TRBJ2-3
TGTGCCAGCAGTTTCGGACTAGCGGGCCTGGCAGATACGCAGTATTTT
CASSFGLAGLADTQYF
>TRBV28|TRBD1|medium-sized|TRBJ2-3
TGTGCCAGCACCAGGGACAGCCCGGCAGATACGCAGTATTTT
CASTRDSPADTQYF
>TRBV13|-|medium-sized|TRBJ1-4
TGTGCCAGCAGCTTAGGGGGTGAAAAACTGTTTTTT
CASSLGGEKLFF
>TRBV5-4|-|many|TRBJ2-6
TGTGCCAGCAGTTCCCTTATTGAGATCTCTGGGGCCAACGTCCTGACTTTC
CASSSLIEISGANVLTF
>TRBV6-2/TRBV6-3|-|many|TRBJ2-7
TGTGCCAGCAGTTACTCGATAGGCGGGTGGGACACCTCCTACGAGCAGTACTTC
CASSYSIGGWDTSYEQYF
>TRBV6-5|TRBD1|-|TRBJ1-2
TGTGCCAGCAGTGCGGGGACAGGGGCGCCACACACCTTC
CASSAGTGAPHTF
>TRBV11-2|-|few|TRBJ1-1
TGTGCCAGCAGCTCCATGAGGGTTCGGGGCTGGGAAGCTTTCTTT
CASSSMRVRGWEAFF
>TRBV28|-|many|TRBJ2-6
TGTGCCAGCAGTTTCCCTGGGGCCAACGTCCTGACTTTC
CASSFPGANVLTF
>TRBV27|TRBD1|many|TRBJ1-5
TGTGCCAGCAGTTTAACGGGACAGGGTTATCAGCCCCAGCATTTT
CASSLTGQGYQPQHF
>TRBV12-3/TRBV12-4|TRBD1|many|TRBJ1-5
TGTGCCAGCACCTTAGGACAGGGCAATCAGCCCCAGCATTTT
CASTLGQGNQPQHF
>TRBV5-6|TRBD2|many|TRBJ2-5
TGTGCCAGCAGCTTGGTACTAGCGGACACAACCCAAGAGACCCAGTACTTC
CASSLVLADTTQETQYF
>TRBV3-1|-|many|TRBJ2-7
TGTGCCAGCAGCCAACCCGGGAGCTCCTACGAGCAGTACTTC
CASSQPGSSYEQYF
>TRBV4-1|TRBD2|many|TRBJ2-6
TGCGCCAGCAGCCCCCGAGTGGTAGGCAGCGGGAGCTCTGGGGCCAACGTCCTGACTTTC
CASSPRVVGSGSSGANVLTF
>TRBV7-7|TRBD2|-|TRBJ2-3
TGTGCCAGCAGCTTACTAGCGGGGTCAGATACGCAGTATTTT
CASSLLAGSDTQYF
>TRBV13|TRBD1|many|TRBJ2-7
TGTGCCAGCAGCTTAGCGGGACAGGGGACCTACGAGCAGTACTTC
CASSLAGQGTYEQYF
>TRBV7-6|-|medium-sized|TRBJ1-1
TGTGCCAGCAGCTTAGGGACTGAAGCTTTCTTT
CASSLGTEAFF
>TRBV7-9|-|many|TRBJ1-2
TGTGCCAGCATTGCCGGGGGCTCTGGCTACACCTTC
CASIAGGSGYTF
>TRBV13|-|many|TRBJ1-5
TGTGCCAGCAGCTTTTTAGGCAATCAGCCCCAGCATTTT
CASSFLGNQPQHF
>TRBV14|-|many|TRBJ1-2
TGTGCCAGCAGCCAAGATTACACACCGCCGGGCTATGGCTACACCTTC
CASSQDYTPPGYGYTF
>TRBV5-4|TRBD1|many|TRBJ2-3
TGTGCCAGCAGCTCTGGACAGGGGCGCACAGATACGCAGTATTTT
CASSSGQGRTDTQYF
>TRBV30|TRBD1|many|TRBJ2-7
TGTGCCTGGATTCCGGACAGGGGATACGAGCAGTACTTC
CAWIPDRGYEQYF
>TRBV20-1|-|few|TRBJ2-7
TGCAGTGCTAGTCCGGGTGGGGGGGCCGGAGAGCAGTACTTC
CSASPGGGAGEQYF
>TRBV7-2|TRBD1|many|TRBJ2-6
TGTGCCAGCAGCCCCCCCGACAGGGGGCTAGGGGCCAACGTCCTGACTTTC
CASSPPDRGLGANVLTF
>TRBV27|-|many|TRBJ2-2
TGTGCCAGCAGTTTATTCGCACCCGCGAACACCGGGGAGCTGTTTTTT
CASSLFAPANTGELFF
>TRBV19|-|many|TRBJ1-1
TGTGCCAGTAGTATCTGGTGGGAACAAAATGAAGCTTTCTTT
CASSIWWEQNEAFF